This TCR beta chain stems from a study of CD8 T cells in ankylosing spondylitis. This clonotype came up a few times. What it binds is unknown. General study results and limits: Earlier studies detected some motif variants in reactive arthritis synovial fluid and blood. Disease-linked clones reportedly concentrated significantly in matched ankylosing spondylitis synovial fluid. A TCR beta motif of several highly homologous variants seemed to mark ankylosing spondylitis blood.

Each CDR3 protein is one row after TCRdb ran MiXCR on the 5' RACE reads. Here the sample spans approximately 250,000 distinct CDR3 sequences, 8.2% being singletons. This CDR3 region has 15 residues. Trimming shortened V by 3 bases and J by 4 bases, and 13 bases separated the two germline ends. CDR1 and CDR2 (germline): LNHDA, SQIVND (reference sequence). Sequenced input: blood, either unsorted or a sorted T cell fraction (not recorded which). The chain joins TRBV19 to TRBJ1-3, with a weak D call TRBD1 (6 bases). The sequence came from a female donor with ankylosing spondylitis or in good health (not recorded which). CDR3: CASSINREIGNTIYF. DNA for the CDR3: TGTGCCAGTAGTATCAACAGGGAGATCGGAAACACCATATATTTT.